One sample yielded the 25 T cell receptor beta chains listed below, sequenced in a study of T cells in Graves' hyperthyroidism and ophthalmopathy. From RNA transcripts, TCR beta CDR3 regions were amplified. The TCR CDR3 was amplified in a first-round RT-PCR using the HTBI primer set. TCRdb itself ran the multiplex PCR reads through MiXCR, one entry per CDR3 protein. The sample lists 300,000 to 450,000 distinct CDR3 sequences, about 15% occurring once. The specimen was blood. These TCRs come from a woman under 40 with Graves' ophthalmopathy.

On this clonotype itself: A much larger clone differs by one base, so this may be a read error. V and J are TRBV30 and TRBJ1-3, with TRBD1 matching 9 bases. The CDR3 sequence is 15 residues long. The germline V gene encodes CDR1 GTSNPN and CDR2 SVGIG (reference sequence). V was pared by 2 bases and J by 2 bases, with 4 bases of the junction left unmatched. In nucleotides, the CDR3 is TGTGCCTGGAGTACCACAGGGGGCCCTGGAAACACCATATATTTT. Translation: CAWSTTGGPGNTIYF.

This clonotype was observed at least ten times. The chain carries TRBV27 and TRBJ2-7, with D possibly TRBD1 on 5 matching bases. This CDR3 has 13 amino acids. V lost 5 bases and J 5 bases, leaving 13 bases between the germline ends. From germline, CDR1 is MNHEY and CDR2 SMNVEV (reference sequence). Here the CDR3 DNA reads TGTGCCAGCAGTATTCAGGGTTCCAACGAGCAGTACTTC. It is translated as CASSIQGSNEQYF.

This clonotype was seen at least ten times. V usage is TRBV10-2 and J usage is TRBJ2-1; TRBD1 matches at 8 bases. J gave up 10 bases and V 4 bases, and 9 bases lay outside the gene matches. Germline V gene data show CDR1 as WSHSY and CDR2 as SAAADI. This CDR3 spans 14 amino acids. The CDR3 sequence is CASSAGQGLMEQFF. The DNA for the CDR3 is TGCGCCAGCAGTGCAGGACAGGGATTGATGGAGCAGTTCTTC.

This clonotype was seen a handful of times. This chain joins TRBV29-1 and TRBJ2-7; D is ambiguous. The CDR3 runs to 13 residues. Deletions cut 2 bases from V and 3 bases from J, with 11 bases between. Germline loops: CDR1 SQVTM, CDR2 ANQGSEA. CDR3 bases: TGCAGCGTTGAATTTTGGGATGGCTACGAGCAGTACTTC. Its protein is CSVEFWDGYEQYF.

This clonotype was counted ten times or more. For the CDR3, the DNA is TGTGCCAGCAACTCTCTTTCCATGAACACTGAAGCTTTCTTT. This gives the protein CASNSLSMNTEAFF. The J gene is TRBJ1-1, the V gene TRBV11-3, with D unclear. The CDR3 has 14 amino acids. V was pared by 7 bases and J by 0 bases, with 12 bases between. Germline loops: CDR1 SGHNT, CDR2 YENEEA.

The chain recombines TRBV5-6 with TRBJ1-1, with D unclear. The V gene lost 1 base and the J gene lost 1 base, with 14 bases spanning the gap. The V gene's germline CDR1 is SGHDT and CDR2 YYEEEE. CDR3 size: 16 residues. This CDR3 is CASSLYTRRENTEAFF. DNA for the CDR3: TGTGCCAGCAGCTTGTATACAAGACGAGAGAACACTGAAGCTTTCTTT.

This clonotype was observed at least ten times. The chain carries TRBV15 and TRBJ1-5; D is perhaps TRBD1 (5 bases). The V gene lost 4 bases and the J gene lost 4 bases, with 11 bases spanning the gap. The CDR3 runs 14 residues. CDR1 is LNHNV and CDR2 is YYDKDF in the germline V gene (reference sequence). The CDR3 DNA sequence: TGTGCCACCAGCACCGGGGCAGGGAATCAGCCCCAGCATTTT. Protein: CATSTGAGNQPQHF.

Comments on this clonotype: One base away lies a much larger clone, so this may be a sequencing read error. V is TRBV7-8 and J is TRBJ2-3; perhaps TRBD1 as D (5 bases). From germline, CDR1 is SGHVS and CDR2 FQNEAQ. This CDR3 spans 15 amino acids. Here the CDR3 reads CTSSLVARVTDTQYF. The CDR3 nucleotides read TGTACCAGCAGCTTAGTTGCCAGGGTTACAGATACGCAGTATTTT. The full variable domain, with the rest looked up from reference TRBV7-8 and TRBJ2-3, is GAGVSQSPRYKVAKRGQDVALRCDPISGHVSLFWYQQALGQGPEFLTYFQNEAQLDKSGLPSDRFFAERPEGSVSTLKIQRTQQEDSAVYLCTSSLVARVTDTQYFGPGTRLTVL.

At least ten counts were recorded for this clonotype. The chain links TRBV6-1 to TRBJ1-5, with 7 bases identical to TRBD1. The V and J ends lost 11 bases and 6 bases, in that order; junction bases with no gene match: 10. The length of the CDR3 is 13 residues. From germline, CDR1 is MNHNS and CDR2 SASEGT. The CDR3 DNA reads TGTGCCTCTTTCGAAGGGACAGCTCAGCCCCAGCATTTT. Amino acid sequence: CASFEGTAQPQHF.

This clonotype was found many times. The chain joins TRBV5-5 to TRBJ1-4; TRBD1 agrees at 11 bases. This CDR3 spans 16 amino acids. Germline V lookup: CDR1 SGHKS, CDR2 YYEKEE (reference sequence). The V and J ends lost 0 bases and 8 bases, in that order; junction bases with no gene match: 6. CDR3 nucleotide sequence: TGTGCCAGCAGCTTGGGGCCGGGACAGGGGGGGGAAAAACTGTTTTTT. Translated: CASSLGPGQGGEKLFF.

There are many counts of this clonotype. This rearrangement joins TRBV5-5 to TRBJ2-1; D perhaps matches TRBD2 (5 bases). Per germline, CDR1 SGHKS and CDR2 YYEKEE (reference sequence). Deletions cut 4 bases from V and 0 bases from J, with 17 bases between. The CDR3 has 17 amino acids. CDR3 sequence reads: CASSPDPTGSSYNEQFF. In DNA form, the CDR3 reads TGTGCCAGCAGCCCAGACCCGACGGGGAGCTCCTACAATGAGCAGTTCTTC. The full variable domain, with the rest looked up from reference TRBV5-5 and TRBJ2-1, is DAGVTQSPTHLIKTRGQQVTLRCSPISGHKSVSWYQQVLGQGPQFIFQYYEKEERGRGNFPDRFSARQFPNYSSELNVNALLLGDSALYLCASSPDPTGSSYNEQFFGPGTRLTVL.

Many counts were recorded for this clonotype. The chain employs TRBV7-8 and TRBJ1-2, with D possibly TRBD1 on 6 matching bases. Trimming pared 1 base from V and 5 bases from J, leaving 20 bases between. In germline, CDR1 is SGHVS, CDR2 FQNEAQ. This CDR3 spans 17 amino acids. This CDR3 reads CASSLVGGQLGGYGYTF. The CDR3 DNA follows: TGTGCCAGCAGCTTAGTAGGAGGACAGCTGGGGGGTTATGGCTACACCTTC. The entire variable domain, with the rest obtained from reference TRBV7-8 and TRBJ1-2, is as follows: GAGVSQSPRYKVAKRGQDVALRCDPISGHVSLFWYQQALGQGPEFLTYFQNEAQLDKSGLPSDRFFAERPEGSVSTLKIQRTQQEDSAVYLCASSLVGGQLGGYGYTFGSGTRLTVV.

This clonotype was counted many times. The gene calls are TRBV12-3 or TRBV12-4 and TRBJ2-5; D assignment may be TRBD1 or TRBD2 (5 bases each). Trimming took off 6 bases at V and 6 bases at J, with 23 bases between the two ends. This CDR3 is 16 amino acids long. The CDR3 DNA follows: TGTGCCAGCAGCCAAACCGCCGGGACGACCATTAAGACCCAGTACTTC. Translating it yields CASSQTAGTTIKTQYF.

This clonotype was observed many times. CDR3 loop: CAWTRGSGTEAFF. The CDR3, as DNA: TGTGCCTGGACCCGAGGGTCGGGCACTGAAGCTTTCTTT. The gene calls are TRBV30 and TRBJ1-1; no definite D call. Germline V gene sequence: CDR1 GTSNPN, CDR2 SVGIG (reference sequence). This CDR3 has 13 residues. V dropped 4 bases and J dropped 4 bases, with 13 bases sitting between them.

This clonotype has ten or more counts. One end of the junction fails to match germline, which may point to a read error. The CDR3 region is CASSLAGGDIQYF. The CDR3 nucleotides are TGTGCCAGCAGCCTAGCCGGGGGGGACATTCAGTACTTC. V usage is TRBV7-9 and J usage is TRBJ2-4, with 8 bases identical to TRBD2. The germline gives CDR1 SEHNR, CDR2 FQNEAQ (reference sequence). This CDR3 has 13 amino acids.

In its sample, this clonotype was seen many times. The chain employs TRBV28 and TRBJ1-2; D perhaps matches TRBD1 (5 bases). Germline lookup yields CDR1 MDHEN and CDR2 SYDVKM. Trimming cost V 4 bases and J 1 base, with 16 bases left between them. There are 16 residues in the CDR3. The CDR3 DNA follows: TGTGCCAGCAGTTCGGGGACGGGATCCGATAACTATGGCTACACCTTC. This encodes CASSSGTGSDNYGYTF.

This clonotype was recorded at least ten times. The chain carries TRBV7-8 and TRBJ1-1, with D possibly TRBD1 on 5 matching bases. The CDR3 is 15 residues long. Germline lookup yields CDR1 SGHVS and CDR2 FQNEAQ. Trimming took off 5 bases at V and 4 bases at J, with 17 bases between the two ends. The CDR3 reads CASSVHRIGPTEAFF. The CDR3 DNA reads as TGTGCCAGCAGCGTACACAGGATCGGTCCCACTGAAGCTTTCTTT.

This clonotype was counted between two and nine times. The chain is built from TRBV7-9 and TRBJ1-1; the match to TRBD1 covers 8 bases. Trimming at V came to 4 bases and at J to 4 bases, leaving 11 bases not matched to a gene. The CDR3 covers 16 residues. The germline gives CDR1 SEHNR, CDR2 FQNEAQ (reference sequence). CDR3 in DNA: TGTGCCAGCAGCTCACTTTCTCAGGGGGCGCGCACTGAAGCTTTCTTT. Residues: CASSSLSQGARTEAFF. Filled out from reference TRBV7-9 and TRBJ1-1, the complete variable domain reads DTGVSQNPRHKITKRGQNVTFRCDPISEHNRLYWYRQTLGQGPEFLTYFQNEAQLEKSRLLSDRFSAERPKGSFSTLEIQRTEQGDSAMYLCASSSLSQGARTEAFFGQGTRLTVV.

This clonotype was recorded a few times. This chain uses TRBV6-2 or TRBV6-3 with TRBJ1-5, with 7 bases that match TRBD1. The V gene end was trimmed by 5 bases and the J gene end by 10 bases; junction bases not matched to a gene: 20. Germline CDR1 reads MNHEY; CDR2 reads SVGEGT. CDR3 length: 17 amino acids. DNA of the CDR3: TGTGCCAGCAGTACTCGACAGGGTGCGGGCCGAAGGGACCCCCAGCATTTT. It encodes CASSTRQGAGRRDPQHF.

This clonotype was detected ten times or more. The chain is built from TRBV6-5 and TRBJ2-5; D might be TRBD1 or TRBD2, each matching 5 bases. The germline CDR1 and CDR2 sequences are MNHEY and SVGAGI. The V gene lost 2 bases and the J gene lost 2 bases, with 12 bases spanning the gap. This CDR3 is 15 amino acids long. Written as DNA, the CDR3 is TGTGCCAGCAGTTACGGGGGACCATCTCAAGAGACCCAGTACTTC. This translates into CASSYGGPSQETQYF.

The sample holds many counts of this clonotype. This chain joins TRBV27 and TRBJ2-5; no definite D call. With 5 bases removed from V and 4 bases from J, the gap between germline ends came to 14 bases. Per the germline V gene, CDR1 is MNHEY and CDR2 is SMNVEV (reference sequence). The length of the CDR3 is 14 residues. The CDR3 protein is CASSKFRSGETQYF. In nucleotides, the CDR3 is TGTGCCAGCAGTAAGTTCAGGTCGGGAGAGACCCAGTACTTC.

The chain employs TRBV11-2 and TRBJ2-7; TRBD2 matches at 9 bases. J gave up 0 bases and V 0 bases, and 3 bases lay outside the gene matches. This CDR3 region has 16 residues. Germline values: CDR1 SGHAT, CDR2 FQNNGV. This CDR3 is CASSLDLRGGSYEQYF. The CDR3, as DNA: TGTGCCAGCAGCTTAGATTTGCGGGGGGGCTCCTACGAGCAGTACTTC. The full variable domain, with the rest looked up from reference TRBV11-2 and TRBJ2-7, is EAGVAQSPRYKIIEKRQSVAFWCNPISGHATLYWYQQILGQGPKLLIQFQNNGVVDDSQLPKDRFSAERLKGVDSTLKIQPAKLEDSAVYLCASSLDLRGGSYEQYFGPGTRLTVT.

At least ten counts were recorded for this clonotype. The chain joins TRBV6-1 to TRBJ2-7; D is undetermined. CDR3 length: 14 amino acids. Trimming stripped 5 bases from V and 2 bases from J, with 13 bases between. Germline CDR1 MNHNS, CDR2 SASEGT. The CDR3 sequence is CASSQGFGTYEQYF. The CDR3 DNA sequence: TGTGCCAGCAGTCAAGGATTTGGGACCTACGAGCAGTACTTC.

J is TRBJ1-2 and V is TRBV6-5; TRBD1 agrees at 10 bases. This CDR3 spans 17 amino acids. CDR1 is MNHEY and CDR2 is SVGAGI in the germline V gene. The J segment lost 6 bases and the V segment lost 0 bases, leaving 10 bases of the junction unmatched. CDR3 nucleotide sequence: TGTGCCAGCAGTTACTCGGGTTCAAGGACAGGGGGGGATGGCTACACCTTC. It yields the protein CASSYSGSRTGGDGYTF.

Many counts were recorded for this clonotype. The chain links TRBV20-1 to TRBJ1-5, with D possibly TRBD1 on 5 matching bases. CDR1 is DFQATT, CDR2 SNEGSKA, per germline (reference sequence). The CDR3 has 12 residues. Trimming shortened V by 1 base and J by 7 bases, and 8 bases separated the two germline ends. The CDR3 protein is CSARGGAQPQHF. The CDR3, as DNA: TGCAGTGCTAGAGGTGGGGCACAGCCCCAGCATTTT.